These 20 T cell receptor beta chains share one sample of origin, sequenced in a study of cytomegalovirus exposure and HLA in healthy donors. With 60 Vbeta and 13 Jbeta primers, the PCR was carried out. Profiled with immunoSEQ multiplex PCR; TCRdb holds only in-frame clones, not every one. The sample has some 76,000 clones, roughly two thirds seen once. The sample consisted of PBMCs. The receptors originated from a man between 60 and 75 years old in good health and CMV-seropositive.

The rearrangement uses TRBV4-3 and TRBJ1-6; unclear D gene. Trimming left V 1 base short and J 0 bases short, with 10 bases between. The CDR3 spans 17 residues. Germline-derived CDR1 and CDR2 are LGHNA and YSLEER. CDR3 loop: CASSQGVRSSYNSPLHF. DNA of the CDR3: TGCGCCAGCAGCCAAGGTGTCCGGAGCTCCTATAATTCACCCCTCCACTTT.

CDR3 in DNA: TGTGCCAGCAGCTTCGACAGGGGTGAAGGCTACACCTTC. Its protein is CASSFDRGEGYTF. The chain employs TRBV5-4 and TRBJ1-2; 8 positions agree with TRBD1. V shed 2 bases and J 8 bases; nucleotides not matched to a gene: 5. The CDR3 loop spans 13 amino acids. Germline loops: CDR1 SGHNT, CDR2 YYREEE (reference sequence).

CDR3 DNA: TGTGCCAGCTCACCACCTTCTTCCCCGGGAGAGACCCAGTACTTC. Translating it yields CASSPPSSPGETQYF. The V and J genes are TRBV18 and TRBJ2-5; D not certain. This CDR3 region has 15 residues. V lost 0 bases, J lost 4 bases, and 12 bases lay in between. Germline-derived CDR1 and CDR2 are KGHSH and LQKENI.

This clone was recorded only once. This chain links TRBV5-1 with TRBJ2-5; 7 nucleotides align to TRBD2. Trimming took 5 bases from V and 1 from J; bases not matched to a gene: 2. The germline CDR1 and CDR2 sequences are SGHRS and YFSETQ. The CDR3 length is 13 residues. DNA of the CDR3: TGCGCCAGCAGTGGGGGGGGCCAAGAGACCCAGTACTTC. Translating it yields CASSGGGQETQYF.

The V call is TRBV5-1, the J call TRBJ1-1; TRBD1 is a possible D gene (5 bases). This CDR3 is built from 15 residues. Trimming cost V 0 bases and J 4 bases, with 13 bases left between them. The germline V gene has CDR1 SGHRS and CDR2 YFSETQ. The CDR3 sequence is CASSLEGAWTTEAFF. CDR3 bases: TGCGCCAGCAGCTTGGAAGGGGCATGGACCACTGAAGCTTTCTTT.

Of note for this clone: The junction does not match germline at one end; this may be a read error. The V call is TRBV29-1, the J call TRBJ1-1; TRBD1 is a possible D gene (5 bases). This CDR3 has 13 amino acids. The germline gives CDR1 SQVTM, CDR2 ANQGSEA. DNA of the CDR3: TGCAGCGTCGAAGGGGCGATGAACACTGAAGCTTTCTTT. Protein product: CSVEGAMNTEAFF.

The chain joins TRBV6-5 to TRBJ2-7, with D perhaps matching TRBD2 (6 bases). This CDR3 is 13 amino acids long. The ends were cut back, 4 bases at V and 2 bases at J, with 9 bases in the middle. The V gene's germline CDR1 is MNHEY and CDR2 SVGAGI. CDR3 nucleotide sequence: TGTGCCAGCAGTTCTCCGGGGGCCTACGAGCAGTACTTC. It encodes CASSSPGAYEQYF.

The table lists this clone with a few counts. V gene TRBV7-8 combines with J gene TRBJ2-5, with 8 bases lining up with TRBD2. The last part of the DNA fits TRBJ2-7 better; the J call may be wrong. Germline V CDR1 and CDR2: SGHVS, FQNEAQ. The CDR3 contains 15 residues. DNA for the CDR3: TGTGCCAGCAGCCTTACAAGCGGGGGTCGATACGAGCAGTACTTC. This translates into CASSLTSGGRYEQYF.

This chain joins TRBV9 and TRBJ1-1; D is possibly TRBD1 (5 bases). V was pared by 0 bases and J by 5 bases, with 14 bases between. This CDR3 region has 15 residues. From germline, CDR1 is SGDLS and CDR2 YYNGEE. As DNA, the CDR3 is TGTGCCAGCAGCGTAGAAGGCAGGGTGGGAACTGAAGCTTTCTTT. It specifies CASSVEGRVGTEAFF.

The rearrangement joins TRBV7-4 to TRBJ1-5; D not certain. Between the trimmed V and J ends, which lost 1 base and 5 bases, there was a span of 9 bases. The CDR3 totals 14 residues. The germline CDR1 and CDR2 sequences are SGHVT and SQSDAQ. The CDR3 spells CASSLGQAHQPQHF. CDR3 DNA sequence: TGTGCCAGCAGCTTAGGGCAAGCGCATCAGCCCCAGCATTTT.

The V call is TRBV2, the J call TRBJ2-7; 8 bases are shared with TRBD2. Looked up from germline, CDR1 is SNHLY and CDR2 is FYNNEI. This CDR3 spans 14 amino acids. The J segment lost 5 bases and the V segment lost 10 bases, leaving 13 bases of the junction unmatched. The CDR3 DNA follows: TGTGCCATCCCGAGAGCGGGAGTTTATAACGAGCAGTACTTC. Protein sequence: CAIPRAGVYNEQYF.

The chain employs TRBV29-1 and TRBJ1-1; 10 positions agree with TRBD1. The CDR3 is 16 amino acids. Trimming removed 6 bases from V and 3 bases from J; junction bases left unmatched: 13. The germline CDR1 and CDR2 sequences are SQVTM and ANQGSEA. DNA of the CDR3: TGCAGCGTGGGGACAGGGGTGCCGGGACCTGACACTGAAGCTTTCTTT. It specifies CSVGTGVPGPDTEAFF. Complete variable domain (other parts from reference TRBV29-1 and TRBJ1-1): SAVISQKPSRDICQRGTSLTIQCQVDSQVTMMFWYRQQPGQSLTLIATANQGSEATYESGFVIDKFPISRPNLTFSTLTVSNMSPEDSSIYLCSVGTGVPGPDTEAFFGQGTRLTVV.

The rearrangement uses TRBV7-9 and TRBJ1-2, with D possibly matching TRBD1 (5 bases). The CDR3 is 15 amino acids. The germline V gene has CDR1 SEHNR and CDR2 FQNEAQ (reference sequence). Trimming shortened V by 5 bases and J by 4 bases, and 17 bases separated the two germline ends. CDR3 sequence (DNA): TGTGCCAGCAGCCTTCAGGGAAGGGATGGCTATGGCTACACCTTC. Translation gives CASSLQGRDGYGYTF.

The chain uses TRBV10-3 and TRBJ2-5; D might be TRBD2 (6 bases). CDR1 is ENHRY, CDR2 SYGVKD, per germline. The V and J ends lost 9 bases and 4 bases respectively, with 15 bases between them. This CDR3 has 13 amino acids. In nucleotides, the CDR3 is TGTGCCATTCGGGGGACGGGGGTAGAGACCCAGTACTTC. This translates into CAIRGTGVETQYF.

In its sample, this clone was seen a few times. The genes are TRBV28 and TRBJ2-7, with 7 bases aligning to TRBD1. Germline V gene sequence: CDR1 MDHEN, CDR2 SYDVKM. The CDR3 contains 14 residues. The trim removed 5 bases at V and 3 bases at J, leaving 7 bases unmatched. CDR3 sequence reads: CASSVDREIYEQYF. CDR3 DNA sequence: TGTGCCAGCAGTGTAGACAGGGAAATCTACGAGCAGTACTTC.

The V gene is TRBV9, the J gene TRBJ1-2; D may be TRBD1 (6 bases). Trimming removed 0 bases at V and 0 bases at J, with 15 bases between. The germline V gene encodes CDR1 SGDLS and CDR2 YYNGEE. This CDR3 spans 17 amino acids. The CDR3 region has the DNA TGTGCCAGCAGCGTAGCTGACAGGTCGTCAGCTAACTATGGCTACACCTTC. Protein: CASSVADRSSANYGYTF.

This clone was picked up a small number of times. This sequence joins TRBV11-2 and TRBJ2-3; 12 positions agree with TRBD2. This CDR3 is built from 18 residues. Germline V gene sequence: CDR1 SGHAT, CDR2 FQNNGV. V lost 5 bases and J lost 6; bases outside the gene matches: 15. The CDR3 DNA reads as TGTGCCAGCAGCCTCCCCAAGACTAGCGGGGGCCCCCGTGATACGCAGTATTTT. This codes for CASSLPKTSGGPRDTQYF.

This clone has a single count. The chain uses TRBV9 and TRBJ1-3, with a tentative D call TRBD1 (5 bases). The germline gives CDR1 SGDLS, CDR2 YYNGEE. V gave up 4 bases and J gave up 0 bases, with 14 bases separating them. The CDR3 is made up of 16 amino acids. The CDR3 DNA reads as TGTGCCAGCAGCCCCCGGGAGGGGTTCTCTGGAAACACCATATATTTT. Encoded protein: CASSPREGFSGNTIYF.

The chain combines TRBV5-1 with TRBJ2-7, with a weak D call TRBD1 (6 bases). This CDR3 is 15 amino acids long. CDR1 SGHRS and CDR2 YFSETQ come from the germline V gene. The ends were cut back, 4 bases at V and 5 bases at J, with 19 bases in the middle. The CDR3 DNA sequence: TGCGCCAGCAGCCCGTCCATGACAGGAGGCCACGAGCAGTACTTC. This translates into CASSPSMTGGHEQYF.

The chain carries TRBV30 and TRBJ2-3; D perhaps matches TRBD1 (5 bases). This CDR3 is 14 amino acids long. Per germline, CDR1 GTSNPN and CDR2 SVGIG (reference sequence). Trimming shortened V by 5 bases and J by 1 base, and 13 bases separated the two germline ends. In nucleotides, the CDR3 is TGTGCCTGGGACAGAATAAGGGGCACAGATACGCAGTATTTT. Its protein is CAWDRIRGTDTQYF.